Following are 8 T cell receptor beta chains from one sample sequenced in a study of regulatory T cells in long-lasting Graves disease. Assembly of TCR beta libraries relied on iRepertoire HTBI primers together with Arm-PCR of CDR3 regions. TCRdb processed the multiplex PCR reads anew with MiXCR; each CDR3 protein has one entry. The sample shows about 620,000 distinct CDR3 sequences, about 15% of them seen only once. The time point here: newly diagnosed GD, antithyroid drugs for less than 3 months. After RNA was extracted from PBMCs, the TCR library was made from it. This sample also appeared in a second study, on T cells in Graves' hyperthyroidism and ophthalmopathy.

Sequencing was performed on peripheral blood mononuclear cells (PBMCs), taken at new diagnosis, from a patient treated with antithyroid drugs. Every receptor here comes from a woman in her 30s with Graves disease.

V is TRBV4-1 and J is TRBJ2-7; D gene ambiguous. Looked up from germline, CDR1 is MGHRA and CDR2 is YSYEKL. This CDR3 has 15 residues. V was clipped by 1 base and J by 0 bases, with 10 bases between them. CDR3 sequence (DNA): TGCGCCAGCAGCCAAGTTTTCGACCCCTCCTACGAGCAGTACTTC. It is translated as CASSQVFDPSYEQYF.

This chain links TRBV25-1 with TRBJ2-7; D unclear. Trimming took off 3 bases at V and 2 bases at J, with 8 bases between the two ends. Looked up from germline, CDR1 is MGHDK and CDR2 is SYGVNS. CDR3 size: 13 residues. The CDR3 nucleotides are TGTGCCAGCAGTGAGGATCAAGCCTACGAGCAGTACTTC. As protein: CASSEDQAYEQYF.

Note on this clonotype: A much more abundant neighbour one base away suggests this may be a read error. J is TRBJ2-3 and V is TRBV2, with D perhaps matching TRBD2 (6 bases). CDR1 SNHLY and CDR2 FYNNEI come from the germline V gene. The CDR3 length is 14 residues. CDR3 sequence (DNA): TGTGGCAGCAGATTAGCGGCAGACACAGATACGCAGTATTTT. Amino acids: CGSRLAADTDTQYF.

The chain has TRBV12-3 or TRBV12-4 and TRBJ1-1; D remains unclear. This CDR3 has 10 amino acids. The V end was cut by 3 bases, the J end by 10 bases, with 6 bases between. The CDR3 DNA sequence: TGTGCCAGCAGTTTTTTGGGAGCTTTCTTT. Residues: CASSFLGAFF.

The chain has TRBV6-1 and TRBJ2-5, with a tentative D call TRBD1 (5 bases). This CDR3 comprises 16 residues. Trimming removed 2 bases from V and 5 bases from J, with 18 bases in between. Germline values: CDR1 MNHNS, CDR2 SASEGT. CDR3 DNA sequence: TGTGCCAGCAGTGAATTCGATTCAGGGTATCTCGAGACCCAGTACTTC. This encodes CASSEFDSGYLETQYF.

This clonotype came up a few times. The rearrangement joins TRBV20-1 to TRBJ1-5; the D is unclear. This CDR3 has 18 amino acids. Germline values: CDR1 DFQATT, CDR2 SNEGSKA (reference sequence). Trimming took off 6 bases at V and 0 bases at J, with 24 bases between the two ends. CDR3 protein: CSAAGGRELVTSNQPQHF. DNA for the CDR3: TGCAGTGCCGCTGGTGGGAGGGAGTTAGTGACTAGCAATCAGCCCCAGCATTTT.

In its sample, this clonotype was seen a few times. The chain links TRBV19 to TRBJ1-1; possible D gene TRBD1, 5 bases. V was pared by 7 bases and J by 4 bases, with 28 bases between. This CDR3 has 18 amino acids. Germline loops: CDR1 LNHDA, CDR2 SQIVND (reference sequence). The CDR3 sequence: CASTPAEGRRGRGTEAFF. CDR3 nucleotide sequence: TGTGCCAGTACCCCGGCTGAGGGACGCCGGGGGAGAGGCACTGAAGCTTTCTTT.

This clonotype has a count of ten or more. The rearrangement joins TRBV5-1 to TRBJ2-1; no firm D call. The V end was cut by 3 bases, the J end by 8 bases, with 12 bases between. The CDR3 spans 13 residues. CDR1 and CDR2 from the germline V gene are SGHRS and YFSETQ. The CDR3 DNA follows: TGCGCCAGCAGCTCCGCTTGGGCTGATGAGCAGTTCTTC. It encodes CASSSAWADEQFF.